One sample yielded the 5 T cell receptor beta chains listed below, sequenced in a study of blood T cell repertoires in COVID-19. The assay was immunoSEQ multiplex PCR, and TCRdb's table has in-frame clones only and misses some. Among 15,000 to 20,000 clones listed, around nine tenths were seen once. Sequenced sample: peripheral blood. The receptor set was obtained from a human donor in a cohort sampled during active COVID-19.

The chain joins TRBV4-2 to TRBJ1-1; D perhaps matches TRBD1 (6 bases). Trimming left V 0 bases short and J 0 bases short, with 8 bases between. Germline assignment: CDR1 LGHNA and CDR2 YNFKEQ. The CDR3 spans 15 residues. CDR3 protein: CASSQDRTVNTEAFF. CDR3 in DNA: TGTGCCAGCAGCCAAGATAGGACAGTGAACACTGAAGCTTTCTTT.

The rearrangement links TRBV19 to TRBJ1-1; the match to TRBD1 covers 8 bases. With 5 bases clipped from V and 4 bases from J, the junction kept 9 bases outside the gene matches. The germline V gene has CDR1 LNHDA and CDR2 SQIVND (reference sequence). This CDR3 spans 15 amino acids. In DNA, the CDR3 is TGTGCCAGTAGTCACGCAACCGACAGGGGCACTGAAGCTTTCTTT. Translating it yields CASSHATDRGTEAFF.

The table lists this clone with a count of one. In the same sample, other DNA sequences code for this CDR3. The chain uses TRBV7-2 and TRBJ2-7, with unresolved D. Trimming took 3 bases from V and 3 from J, leaving 6 bases between them. The CDR3 has 12 residues. Per the germline V gene, CDR1 is SGHTA and CDR2 is FQGNSA. CDR3 nucleotide sequence: TGTGCCAGCAGCTTGTCCAGCTACGAGCAGTACTTC. Translating gives CASSLSSYEQYF.

This chain uses TRBV19 with TRBJ1-1; tentative D call: TRBD1 (5 bases). Trimming removed 3 bases at V and 7 bases at J, with 9 bases between. The CDR3 runs to 12 residues. Germline assignment: CDR1 LNHDA and CDR2 SQIVND (reference sequence). The CDR3 spells CASSITGLEAFF. The CDR3, as DNA: TGTGCCAGTAGTATCACGGGACTTGAAGCTTTCTTT.

This chain connects TRBV7-6 to TRBJ2-1; 7 nucleotides agree with TRBD1. Germline lookup yields CDR1 SGHVS and CDR2 FNYEAQ. This CDR3 comprises 13 residues. With 5 bases clipped from V and 9 bases from J, the junction kept 7 bases outside the gene matches. The CDR3 reads CASSKTGDGEQFF. CDR3 DNA: TGTGCCAGCAGCAAAACAGGGGACGGTGAGCAGTTCTTC.